The 30 T cell receptor beta chains reported below all come from one sample, sequenced in a study of cytomegalovirus exposure and HLA in healthy donors. Both 60 Vbeta primers and 13 Jbeta primers went into the PCR. Sequencing used immunoSEQ multiplex PCR; TCRdb keeps in-frame clones, though not all of them. The sample includes about 160,000 clones, around three quarters of them seen just once. Sequencing used PBMCs. All receptors derive from a woman aged 40 to 50 in good health and CMV-seronegative.

The chain has TRBV5-1 and TRBJ2-5; 9 nucleotides line up with TRBD2. The ends lost 0 bases at V and 4 bases at J; junction bases unmatched: 7. The CDR3 covers 16 residues. From germline, CDR1 is SGHRS and CDR2 YFSETQ. This CDR3 is CASSLEVAGDGETQYF. For the CDR3, the DNA is TGCGCCAGCAGCTTGGAGGTAGCGGGAGATGGAGAGACCCAGTACTTC.

The chain couples TRBV6-5 to TRBJ2-3, with D unclear. The V gene lost 0 bases and the J gene lost 9 bases, with 10 bases spanning the gap. In germline, CDR1 is MNHEY, CDR2 SVGAGI. There are 13 residues in the CDR3. CDR3 residues: CASSYSQLQTQYF. In DNA, the CDR3 is TGTGCCAGCAGTTACTCACAACTACAAACGCAGTATTTT.

The chain uses TRBV11-1 and TRBJ1-2; the match to TRBD1 covers 9 bases. CDR1 and CDR2 (germline): SGHAT, FQDESV (reference sequence). Trimming took 5 bases from V and 3 from J; bases not matched to a gene: 13. The CDR3 extends over 17 amino acids. CDR3 sequence (DNA): TGTGCCAGCAGCCTAACCCCTGGGACAGGGAGTGACTATGGCTACACCTTC. This encodes CASSLTPGTGSDYGYTF.

The chain combines TRBV21-1 with TRBJ2-7; the table's TRBD2 call for D was not verified on the DNA. TRBV21-1 is marked as a pseudogene. The CDR3 is 14 amino acids. In DNA, the CDR3 is TGTGCCAGCAGCAAAGTTAGTATGACCTACGAGCAGTACTTC. It yields the protein CASSKVSMTYEQYF.

J is TRBJ1-3 and V is TRBV30; D ambiguous. Germline CDR1 is GTSNPN and CDR2 is SVGIG (reference sequence). The length of the CDR3 is 13 residues. Trimming removed 0 bases from V and 8 bases from J, with 11 bases in between. The CDR3 DNA is TGTGCCTGGAGTGTAAGGGTGGGAGACACCATATATTTT. Encoded protein: CAWSVRVGDTIYF.

V is TRBV28 and J is TRBJ2-3; TRBD1 might be the D (5 bases). The germline V gene encodes CDR1 MDHEN and CDR2 SYDVKM. V was pared by 6 bases and J by 5 bases, with 18 bases between. This CDR3 has 15 residues. CDR3 protein: CASSSPGLQGDTQYF. Here the CDR3 DNA reads TGTGCCAGCAGCTCCCCCGGGCTGCAGGGAGATACGCAGTATTTT.

The V and J genes are TRBV15 and TRBJ2-1; 9 positions agree with TRBD2. V shed 0 bases and J 7 bases; nucleotides not matched to a gene: 10. CDR1 and CDR2 from the germline V gene are LNHNV and YYDKDF (reference sequence). This CDR3 has 17 residues. CDR3 DNA sequence: TGTGCCACCAGCAGAGATAAGCGGACTAGCGTAGGGAATGAGCAGTTCTTC. Translation gives CATSRDKRTSVGNEQFF.

The chain combines TRBV19 with TRBJ1-2; 10 positions match TRBD1. Germline lookup yields CDR1 LNHDA and CDR2 SQIVND (reference sequence). The CDR3 runs 16 residues. Trimming took 3 bases from V and 5 from J; bases not matched to a gene: 9. The CDR3 is CASSISTAGQGYGYTF. The CDR3 DNA reads TGTGCCAGTAGTATCAGCACTGCGGGACAGGGGTATGGCTACACCTTC.

This chain links TRBV30 with TRBJ1-6; 8 bases match TRBD1. The CDR3 has 13 amino acids. The V segment lost 4 bases and the J segment 9 bases; nucleotides outside the gene matches: 5. In germline, CDR1 is GTSNPN, CDR2 SVGIG (reference sequence). CDR3 amino acids: CAWTNGQGSPLHF. In DNA, the CDR3 is TGTGCCTGGACTAATGGACAGGGTTCACCCCTCCACTTT.

The CDR3 nucleotides read TGTGCCAGTCTGACGGACTTATCGGGAAATGAGCAGTTCTTC. Translation gives CASLTDLSGNEQFF. This chain links TRBV2 with TRBJ2-1; D is possibly TRBD2 (5 bases). The V and J ends lost 9 bases and 7 bases respectively, with 19 bases between them. The germline V gene encodes CDR1 SNHLY and CDR2 FYNNEI. This CDR3 region has 14 residues.

The rearrangement links TRBV4-2 to TRBJ2-1; D perhaps matches TRBD2 (6 bases). The V gene's germline CDR1 is LGHNA and CDR2 YNFKEQ. This CDR3 has 16 amino acids. The V end lost 0 bases, the J end lost 4 bases, and 13 bases lay between the germline ends. CDR3: CASSQDPREVYNEQFF. DNA for the CDR3: TGTGCCAGCAGCCAAGATCCGAGGGAGGTGTACAATGAGCAGTTCTTC.

This clone was seen a single time. This rearrangement joins TRBV2 to TRBJ2-4; 9 bases fit TRBD2. The CDR3 extends over 15 amino acids. J gave up 1 base and V 5 bases, and 3 bases lay outside the gene matches. Germline V gives CDR1 SNHLY, CDR2 FYNNEI. CDR3 nucleotides: TGTGCCAGCAGTCCGAGCGGGAGGGCCAAAAACATTCAGTACTTC. It translates to CASSPSGRAKNIQYF.

The rearrangement joins TRBV5-4 to TRBJ1-2; D uncertain. The ends were cut back, 4 bases at V and 3 bases at J, with 16 bases in the middle. CDR3 length: 15 residues. The germline CDR1 and CDR2 sequences are SGHNT and YYREEE (reference sequence). The DNA for the CDR3 is TGTGCCAGCAGCCCCTGGCCCCCCCGGGACTATGGCTACACCTTC. As protein: CASSPWPPRDYGYTF. Looking up the rest from reference TRBV5-4 and TRBJ1-2 gives the full variable domain: ETGVTQSPTHLIKTRGQQVTLRCSSQSGHNTVSWYQQALGQGPQFIFQYYREEENGRGNFPPRFSGLQFPNYSSELNVNALELDDSALYLCASSPWPPRDYGYTFGSGTRLTVV.

This chain uses TRBV30 with TRBJ2-7, with D possibly being TRBD1 (5 bases). Germline CDR1 GTSNPN, CDR2 SVGIG (reference sequence). V shed 3 bases and J shed 2 bases, with 5 bases lying between them. The CDR3 consists of 11 residues. DNA of the CDR3: TGTGCCTGGAGACAGGCCTACGAGCAGTACTTC. It is translated as CAWRQAYEQYF.

Only a few counts were recorded for this clone. The CDR3 DNA reads TGTGCCAGCCGGGATGGGTGGACTAGCGGGACCAATGAGCAGTTCTTC. Protein: CASRDGWTSGTNEQFF. The chain is built from TRBV7-8 and TRBJ2-1, with 12 bases fitting TRBD2. V dropped 8 bases and J dropped 6; count of bases not matched to a gene: 11. The CDR3 consists of 16 residues. CDR1 and CDR2 (germline): SGHVS, FQNEAQ.

In this sample, this clone turned up a few times. The chain employs TRBV27 and TRBJ2-3; TRBD2 agrees at 8 bases. Germline V gives CDR1 MNHEY, CDR2 SMNVEV (reference sequence). Trimming took 4 bases from V and 2 from J; bases not matched to a gene: 11. CDR3 length: 17 residues. CDR3 sequence (DNA): TGTGCCAGCAGTTCCCCCTCCGCGGGGGGATACACAGATACGCAGTATTTT. Its protein is CASSSPSAGGYTDTQYF.

The J gene is TRBJ1-4, the V gene TRBV7-9; D ambiguous. The CDR3 has 13 residues. Per germline, CDR1 SEHNR and CDR2 FQNEAQ (reference sequence). V lost 10 bases and J 7 bases, leaving 16 bases between the germline ends. CDR3 sequence (DNA): TGTGCCACTAACCGCGGGGTTAGTGAAAAACTGTTTTTT. It encodes CATNRGVSEKLFF.

CDR3 amino acids: CASSTSGFYEQYF. DNA for the CDR3: TGTGCCAGCAGCACTAGCGGCTTCTACGAGCAGTACTTC. V and J are TRBV5-6 and TRBJ2-7, with 8 bases that match TRBD2. The V and J ends lost 4 bases and 3 bases, in that order; junction bases with no gene match: 3. CDR3 length equals 13 residues. Germline V CDR1 and CDR2: SGHDT, YYEEEE.

The chain links TRBV4-1 to TRBJ2-4; D gene ambiguous. Germline assignment: CDR1 MGHRA and CDR2 YSYEKL. V was clipped by 0 bases and J by 0 bases, with 12 bases between them. The CDR3 extends over 17 amino acids. The CDR3 DNA follows: TGCGCCAGCAGCCAAGACCCGCAGACAATAGCCAAAAACATTCAGTACTTC. This codes for CASSQDPQTIAKNIQYF.

The rearrangement links TRBV7-9 to TRBJ1-3, with 8 bases lining up with TRBD1. The V segment lost 5 bases and the J segment 8 bases; nucleotides outside the gene matches: 8. CDR1 SEHNR and CDR2 FQNEAQ come from the germline V gene (reference sequence). CDR3 length equals 14 residues. The CDR3 loop is CASSRQGAGDTIYF. The CDR3 bases are TGTGCCAGCAGCCGTCAGGGGGCCGGAGACACCATATATTTT.

This chain connects TRBV6-9 to TRBJ2-2, with 8 bases identical to TRBD1. With V trimmed by 4 bases and J by 6 bases, 7 bases remained unmatched. The CDR3 is 15 amino acids. Germline V gene data show CDR1 as MNHGY and CDR2 as SVAAGI. CDR3 residues: CASSWGRGPSGELFF. CDR3 in DNA: TGTGCCAGCAGTTGGGGCAGGGGGCCATCCGGGGAGCTGTTTTTT.

This sequence joins TRBV7-9 and TRBJ2-2; 10 bases line up with TRBD2. Germline values: CDR1 SEHNR, CDR2 FQNEAQ (reference sequence). V lost 2 bases and J lost 4; bases outside the gene matches: 4. The CDR3 covers 16 residues. The CDR3 nucleotides read TGTGCCAGCAGCTTACTCAGCGGGAGGGGCACCGGGGAGCTGTTTTTT. Translating gives CASSLLSGRGTGELFF.

V usage is TRBV5-6 and J usage is TRBJ2-5; D not certain. CDR1 and CDR2 from the germline V gene are SGHDT and YYEEEE. The length of the CDR3 is 15 residues. Between the trimmed V and J ends, which lost 3 bases and 1 base, there was a span of 13 bases. The CDR3 region is CASSSPSGSQETQYF. CDR3 bases: TGTGCCAGCAGCTCTCCCTCGGGTTCCCAAGAGACCCAGTACTTC.

This clone was seen only once. This chain uses TRBV19 with TRBJ2-2; D is uncertain. V dropped 3 bases and J dropped 5 bases, with 4 bases sitting between them. CDR3 size: 12 residues. CDR1 and CDR2 (germline): LNHDA, SQIVND (reference sequence). The CDR3, as DNA: TGTGCCAGTAGTATCAATACCGGGGAGCTGTTTTTT. Protein product: CASSINTGELFF.

Remarks on this clone: The same CDR3 also results from other DNA sequences found in this sample. The rearrangement uses TRBV2 and TRBJ1-4, with D perhaps TRBD1 (6 bases). The CDR3 extends over 12 amino acids. V shed 8 bases and J shed 5 bases, with 9 bases lying between them. The germline V gene encodes CDR1 SNHLY and CDR2 FYNNEI. This CDR3 reads CASSGQNEKLFF. In DNA, the CDR3 is TGTGCCAGCTCTGGACAGAATGAAAAACTGTTTTTT. The whole variable domain, filled in from reference TRBV2 and TRBJ1-4, reads EPEVTQTPSHQVTQMGQEVILRCVPISNHLYFYWYRQILGQKVEFLVSFYNNEISEKSEIFDDQFSVERPDGSNFTLKIRSTKLEDSAMYFCASSGQNEKLFFGSGTQLSVL.

This chain links TRBV19 with TRBJ1-5; perhaps TRBD1 as D (5 bases). The CDR3 has 14 residues. Germline loops: CDR1 LNHDA, CDR2 SQIVND (reference sequence). V gave up 5 bases and J gave up 1 base, with 9 bases separating them. The CDR3 sequence is CASSPGGSNQPQHF. CDR3 bases: TGTGCCAGTAGTCCCGGGGGAAGCAATCAGCCCCAGCATTTT.

This chain joins TRBV6-1 and TRBJ2-2, with D perhaps TRBD2 (5 bases). V lost 7 bases to trimming and J lost 15 bases, with 6 bases between them. The CDR3 loop spans 8 amino acids. Germline-derived CDR1 and CDR2 are MNHNS and SASEGT. The CDR3 sequence is CASNGVFF. The CDR3 nucleotides are TGTGCCAGCAACGGGGTGTTTTTT.

The chain couples TRBV2 to TRBJ2-2, with 7 bases matching TRBD2. Germline loops: CDR1 SNHLY, CDR2 FYNNEI. With V trimmed by 4 bases and J by 2 bases, 10 bases remained unmatched. This CDR3 spans 17 amino acids. CDR3 sequence: CASSVWVGTTNTGELFF. CDR3 nucleotide sequence: TGTGCCAGCAGTGTTTGGGTCGGGACTACAAACACCGGGGAGCTGTTTTTT.

The chain is built from TRBV10-3 and TRBJ1-2; D is perhaps TRBD1 (5 bases). The CDR3 runs to 13 residues. Germline CDR1 ENHRY, CDR2 SYGVKD. Trimming took off 3 bases at V and 8 bases at J, with 13 bases between the two ends. The CDR3 here is CAISEDSLRGYTF. The CDR3 DNA sequence: TGTGCCATCAGTGAAGACAGCCTGAGGGGCTACACCTTC.

The genes are TRBV9 and TRBJ2-2, with unresolved D. The germline CDR1 and CDR2 sequences are SGDLS and YYNGEE. V gave up 3 bases and J gave up 5 bases, with 8 bases separating them. The CDR3 contains 13 residues. As DNA, the CDR3 is TGTGCCAGCAGCGCCCAGTCGACCGGGGAGCTGTTTTTT. Protein product: CASSAQSTGELFF.